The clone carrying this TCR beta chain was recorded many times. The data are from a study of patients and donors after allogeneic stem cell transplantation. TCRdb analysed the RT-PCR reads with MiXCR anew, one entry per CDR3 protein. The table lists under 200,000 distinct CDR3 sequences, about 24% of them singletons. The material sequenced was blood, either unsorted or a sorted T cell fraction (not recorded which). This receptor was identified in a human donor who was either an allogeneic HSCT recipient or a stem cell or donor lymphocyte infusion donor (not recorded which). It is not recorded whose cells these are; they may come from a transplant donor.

CDR3 amino acids: CSARDQATYGYTF. The CDR3, as DNA: TGCAGTGCTAGAGATCAAGCGACTTATGGCTACACCTTC. The rearrangement uses TRBV20-1 and TRBJ1-2; D is unresolved. The CDR3 spans 13 residues. The germline CDR1 and CDR2 sequences are DFQATT and SNEGSKA (reference sequence). V lost 0 bases, J lost 5 bases, and 10 bases lay in between.